This TCR beta chain was profiled in a study of blood T cell repertoires in COVID-19. Across the study: Sources were T cells, B-cell-depleted T cells, or PBMCs; the material itself was cDNA or gDNA.

TCRdb's table, derived via immunoSEQ multiplex PCR, lists solely in-frame clones and lacks some. Of roughly 180,000 clones listed, about 85% are singletons. The sequenced material came from peripheral blood. The sequence was obtained from a man at least 80 years old with COVID-19, enrolled during active disease.

The CDR3 region is CASSSYMGQGVNQPQHF. In nucleotides, the CDR3 is TGTGCCAGCAGTTCTTATATGGGACAGGGGGTCAATCAGCCCCAGCATTTT. The chain has TRBV28 and TRBJ1-5; 11 nucleotides line up with TRBD1. The CDR3 is 17 residues long. V was pared by 4 bases and J by 3 bases, with 8 bases of the junction left unmatched. CDR1 MDHEN and CDR2 SYDVKM come from the germline V gene.